A single sample gave rise to the 8 T cell receptor beta chains below, sequenced in a study of CD8+CD57+ T cells in acquired aplastic anemia. By flow cytometry, patients selected for sequencing had shown an expansion of CD8+CD57+ cells. The use of genomic DNA as template underpinned the TCR beta VDJ and CDR3 profiling. TCRdb redid the calling of the reads with MiXCR, one entry per CDR3 protein. The table shows approximately 170,000 distinct CDR3 sequences, with roughly 45% occurring only once. The sequencing input was sorted CD4+, CD8+, or CD8+CD57+ T cells (not recorded which) from PBMCs. These receptors all stem from a human donor with aplastic anemia.

A word on this clonotype: Given a much more abundant clone one base away, this may be a read error. The chain carries TRBV2 and TRBJ2-5; weak D call: TRBD2 (7 bases). Trimming cost V 7 bases and J 5 bases, with 17 bases left between them. In germline, CDR1 is SNHLY, CDR2 FYNNEI. The CDR3 runs to 14 residues. This chain's CDR3 is CASTEGGCEETQYF. In nucleotides, the CDR3 is TGTGCCAGCACAGAGGGGGGGTGCGAGGAGACCCAGTACTTC.

The chain combines TRBV2 with TRBJ1-2; TRBD1 might be the D (5 bases). The CDR3 length is 12 residues. In germline, CDR1 is SNHLY, CDR2 FYNNEI. The V and J ends lost 0 bases and 8 bases respectively, with 7 bases between them. CDR3 amino acids: CASSEAGGGYTF. The DNA for the CDR3 is TGTGCCAGCAGTGAAGCGGGGGGAGGCTACACCTTC.

This clonotype was detected many times. The chain is built from TRBV11-3 and TRBJ2-1, with D possibly matching TRBD2 (5 bases). The CDR3 loop spans 14 amino acids. V dropped 5 bases and J dropped 10 bases, with 18 bases sitting between them. Germline CDR1 is SGHNT and CDR2 is YENEEA. CDR3 sequence (DNA): TGTGCCAGCAGCCCCGGGGTAGCGAGGAGGGAGCAGTTCTTC. Translation gives CASSPGVARREQFF.

This clonotype was detected only once. J is TRBJ2-2 and V is TRBV19; 9 bases fit TRBD2. V shed 5 bases, J shed 6 bases, and the junction held 4 bases outside the gene matches. Per germline, CDR1 LNHDA and CDR2 SQIVND (reference sequence). The CDR3 length is 14 residues. The CDR3 is CASSCGRVSGELFF. The CDR3 DNA reads TGTGCCAGTAGTTGCGGGAGGGTCTCCGGGGAGCTGTTTTTT.

The chain links TRBV2 to TRBJ2-5, with no clear D. Per germline, CDR1 SNHLY and CDR2 FYNNEI. This CDR3 spans 13 amino acids. Trimming cost V 4 bases and J 5 bases, with 11 bases left between them. CDR3 DNA sequence: TGTGCCAGCAGTGTTTCTTCCGGGGAGACCCAGTACTTC. This gives the protein CASSVSSGETQYF. The full variable domain, with the rest looked up from reference TRBV2 and TRBJ2-5, is EPEVTQTPSHQVTQMGQEVILRCVPISNHLYFYWYRQILGQKVEFLVSFYNNEISEKSEIFDDQFSVERPDGSNFTLKIRSTKLEDSAMYFCASSVSSGETQYFGPGTRLLVL.

The chain links TRBV6-1 to TRBJ2-1; TRBD1 matches 11 bases. Germline V lookup: CDR1 MNHNS, CDR2 SASEGT. CDR3 length equals 14 residues. Trimming removed 6 bases from V and 9 bases from J; junction bases left unmatched: 7. The DNA for the CDR3 is TGTGCCAGCAGCAGAGGACAGGGGGCTCTTGAGCAGTTCTTC. It is translated as CASSRGQGALEQFF.

This clonotype was recorded at least ten times. An end of the junction does not agree with germline; a read error may underlie this. V and J are TRBV7-2 and TRBJ2-2, with D maybe TRBD2 (5 bases). This CDR3 has 13 residues. Germline V gene lookup returns CDR1 SGHTA and CDR2 FQGNSA. The CDR3 region has the DNA TGTGCCAGCAGCCAAATGGCGACCGGGGAGTTGTTTTTT. Protein: CASSQMATGELFF.

V and J are TRBV9 and TRBJ1-1, with 7 bases identical to TRBD1. Trimming cost V 4 bases and J 4 bases; bases outside gene matches: 4. Germline CDR1 and CDR2: SGDLS and YYNGEE. CDR3 length: 13 amino acids. The CDR3 here is CASSPGQVTEAFF. CDR3 DNA: TGTGCCAGCAGCCCAGGACAGGTCACTGAAGCTTTCTTT.